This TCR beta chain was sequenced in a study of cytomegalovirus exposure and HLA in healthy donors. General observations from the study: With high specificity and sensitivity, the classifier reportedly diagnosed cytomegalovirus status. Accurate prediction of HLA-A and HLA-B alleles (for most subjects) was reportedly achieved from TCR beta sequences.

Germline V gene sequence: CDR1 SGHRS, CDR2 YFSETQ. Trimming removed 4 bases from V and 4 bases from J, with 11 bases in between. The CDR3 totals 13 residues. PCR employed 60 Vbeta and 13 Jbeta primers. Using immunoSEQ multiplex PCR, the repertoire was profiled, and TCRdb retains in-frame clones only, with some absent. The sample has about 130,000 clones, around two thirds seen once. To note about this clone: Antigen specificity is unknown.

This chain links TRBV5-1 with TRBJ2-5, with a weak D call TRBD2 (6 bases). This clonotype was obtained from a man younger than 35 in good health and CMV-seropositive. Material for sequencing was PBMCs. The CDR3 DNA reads TGCGCCAGCAGCATTTCCGGGGGAGAGACCCAGTACTTC. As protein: CASSISGGETQYF. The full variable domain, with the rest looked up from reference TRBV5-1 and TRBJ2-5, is KAGVTQTPRYLIKTRGQQVTLSCSPISGHRSVSWYQQTPGQGLQFLFEYFSETQRNKGNFPGRFSGRQFSNSRSEMNVSTLELGDSALYLCASSISGGETQYFGPGTRLLVL.